This passage covers 3 T cell receptor beta chains from one sample sequenced in a study of T-cell reconstitution after alpha-beta-depleted transplantation in children. TCRbeta library preparation incorporated unique molecular identifiers. Via MiXCR, TCRdb re-called the PCR reads, giving one row per CDR3 protein. The data contain more than 400,000 distinct CDR3 sequences, 10% to 12% of them seen just once; the ten biggest clones take up 14%. The material was PBMCs, mostly from graft donor cells, obtained 180 days after TCRalphabeta/CD19-depleted stem cell transplant. These receptors all stem from a female patient between 2 and 10 years old who had a stem cell transplant for aplastic anemia, so the T cells may come from the graft donor.

With regard to this clonotype: A clone one base away is much larger, so this may be a read error. The chain has TRBV12-3 or TRBV12-4 and TRBJ1-1; possibly TRBD1 for D (6 bases). Between the trimmed V and J ends, which lost 6 bases and 3 bases, there was a span of 11 bases. This CDR3 has 13 amino acids. The CDR3 spells CASSLQGDTEAFF. The CDR3 nucleotides are TGTGCCAGCAGCCTACAGGGAGACACTGAAGCTTTCTTT.

Only a few counts were recorded for this clonotype. The chain employs TRBV28 and TRBJ1-5; D call uncertain. Trimming cost V 6 bases and J 3 bases, with 12 bases left between them. The CDR3 has 14 residues. Germline CDR1 MDHEN, CDR2 SYDVKM. For the CDR3, the DNA is TGTGCCAGCAGCCGACGGGCACCCAATCAGCCCCAGCATTTT. It specifies CASSRRAPNQPQHF.

The table lists this clonotype with a few counts. J is TRBJ2-6 and V is TRBV7-3; D possibly corresponds to TRBD1 (6 bases). Germline CDR1 SGHTA, CDR2 FQGTGA. This CDR3 is 15 amino acids long. Trimming cost V 4 bases and J 0 bases, with 7 bases left between them. The CDR3 sequence: CASSSGVSGANVLTF. DNA of the CDR3: TGTGCCAGCAGCTCAGGGGTCTCTGGGGCCAACGTCCTGACTTTC.